This TCR beta chain was sequenced during a study of TIL therapy for anti-PD-1-resistant metastatic lung cancer (dated by TCRdb to 2020 to 2023). In terms of the full investigation: Tumors were harvested prior to any PD-1/PD-L1 blockade, after which nivolumab was administered to patients, and lymphodepletion, expanded TIL infusion and IL-2 were given to patients who progressed. The cohort was composed predominantly of lung adenocarcinoma, with a few EGFR-mutant and two ALK-rearranged tumors included, and half of patients were identified as current or former smokers. Among the enrolled patients, the median age was approximately 49 years (range roughly 35-75), and the median tumor PD-L1 proportion score was roughly 6%. Clonotypes were tracked across tumor, expanded TIL product and serial blood samples by T cell receptor beta sequencing of tumor and peripheral blood. A median non-synonymous tumor mutation burden of approximately 1.4 mutations per megabase was determined across the cohort by whole-exome sequencing.

Concerning this clone: This receptor's antigen is unknown. Base qualities were left out, and no much larger clone turns up one base away.

Using bias-controlled multiplex PCR with the immunoSEQ v3 hsTCRB kit, the TCR beta CDR3 regions were amplified from genomic DNA. TCR libraries were sequenced on an Illumina NextSeq 500 to 2 million to 2.5 million read pairs for survey level or roughly 4.5-6 million for deep level. The original methods were these. The immunoSEQ Analyzer software assigned V, D and J genes, filtered out non-productive sequences, and reported clonality. Repertoires of infused TIL and blood were compared using productive Simpson clonality and the Morisita overlap index of productive TRB rearrangements. The absolute count of a clonotype in blood was estimated by multiplying the lymphocyte count by the CD3+ fraction and by the productive frequency of the clone. The source is immuneACCESS, and TCRdb retained only in-frame sequences with V and J called. Part of the clones is not carried over; for the studies checked, unresolved V genes explain less than half of this, and the remainder is unexplained. V, J and clone size are taken as reported in that table, and D and trimming were inferred from the DNA itself. This sample comprises about 36,000 clones, around 70% of them detected only once. The ten largest clonotypes hold about 6% of the sample.

The sample's time point label is to be understood as: pre-treatment sample, taken before nivolumab and TIL therapy. Adults with stage 4 NSCLC were enrolled in a dual-center phase I trial from October 2017 to early 2020. Samples were obtained from a single-arm, open-label phase I trial in which tumor-infiltrating lymphocyte therapy with nivolumab was evaluated in advanced non-small cell lung cancer. Mononuclear cells from blood collected in EDTA tubes were isolated on a Ficoll gradient and snap-frozen as pellets, and DNA was then extracted using a Qiagen mini-prep kit. The junction carries 13 bases between V and J, which are trimmed by 6 bases and 2 bases respectively. CDR3 length: 14 amino acids, cysteine to phenylalanine. The entry retains the CDR3 DNA only, 42 bases that are in frame from base 1. The germline V gene provides CDR1 MNHEY and CDR2 SVGAGI. Overall results and qualifications from the work: Clonotypes from the infused TIL partially replaced the baseline peripheral repertoire and then declined over months, and persistence showed no apparent association with response. The study protocol defined all tumor marker inferences as exploratory. The cohort was highly selected, with more treatment-naive, never-smoker and oncogene-addicted patients than typical, limiting generalizability.

The sequenced sample was blood, obtained at baseline. The clonotype comes from a person aged 30 to 80 with non-small cell lung cancer. The chain is assembled from TRBV6-5 and TRBJ1-1; the D gene lacks a confident call. The nucleotides are TGTGCCAGCAGGACACAGCAGATAAACACTGAAGCTTTCTTT. It specifies CASRTQQINTEAFF.